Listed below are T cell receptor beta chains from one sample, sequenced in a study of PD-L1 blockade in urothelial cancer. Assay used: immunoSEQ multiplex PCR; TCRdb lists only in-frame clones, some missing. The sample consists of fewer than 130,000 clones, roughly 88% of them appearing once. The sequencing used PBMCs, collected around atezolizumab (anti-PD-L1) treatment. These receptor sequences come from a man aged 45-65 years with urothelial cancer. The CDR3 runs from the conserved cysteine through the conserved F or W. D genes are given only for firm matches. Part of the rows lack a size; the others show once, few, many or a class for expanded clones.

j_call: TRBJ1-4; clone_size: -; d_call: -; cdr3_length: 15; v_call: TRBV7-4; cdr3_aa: CASSLCVYGNEKLFF; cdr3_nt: TGTGCCAGCAGCTTATGCGTGTATGGTAATGAAAAACTGTTTTTT
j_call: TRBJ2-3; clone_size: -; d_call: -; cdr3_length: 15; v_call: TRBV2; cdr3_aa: CASSVAEPSTDTQYF; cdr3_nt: TGTGCCAGCAGTGTAGCGGAGCCTAGCACAGATACGCAGTATTTT
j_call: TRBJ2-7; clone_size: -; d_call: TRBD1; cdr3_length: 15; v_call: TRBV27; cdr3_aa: CASSLSRQGIHEQYF; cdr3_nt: TGTGCCAGCAGTTTATCGCGACAGGGTATCCACGAGCAGTACTTC
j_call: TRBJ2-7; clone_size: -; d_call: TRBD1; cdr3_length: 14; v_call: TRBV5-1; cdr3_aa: CASSLGDRGYEQYF; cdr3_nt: TGCGCCAGCAGCTTGGGGGACAGGGGCTACGAGCAGTACTTC
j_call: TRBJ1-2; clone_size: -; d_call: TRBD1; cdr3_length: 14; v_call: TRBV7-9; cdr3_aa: CASSSGTGMEGYTF; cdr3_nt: TGTGCCAGCAGCTCAGGGACAGGGATGGAAGGCTACACCTTC
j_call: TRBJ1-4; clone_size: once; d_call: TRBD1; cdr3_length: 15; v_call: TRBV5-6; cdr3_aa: CASSRWTGAQEKLFF; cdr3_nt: TGTGCCAGCAGCCGCTGGACAGGGGCACAGGAGAAACTGTTTTTT
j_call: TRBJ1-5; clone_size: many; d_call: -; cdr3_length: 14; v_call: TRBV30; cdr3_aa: CAWSVERGRQPQHF; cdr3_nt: TGTGCCTGGAGTGTAGAAAGGGGAAGGCAGCCCCAGCATTTT
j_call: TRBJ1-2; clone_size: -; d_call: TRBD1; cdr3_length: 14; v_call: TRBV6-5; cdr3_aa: CASSYAGTGFGYTF; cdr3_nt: TGTGCCAGCAGTTACGCCGGGACAGGGTTTGGCTACACCTTC
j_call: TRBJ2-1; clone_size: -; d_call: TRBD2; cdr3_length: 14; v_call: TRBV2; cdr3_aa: CASRPGTSLNEQFF; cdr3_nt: TGTGCCAGCAGGCCCGGGACTAGTCTCAATGAGCAGTTCTTC
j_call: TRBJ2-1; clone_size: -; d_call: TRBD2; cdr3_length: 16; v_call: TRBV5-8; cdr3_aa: CASTLARTSGMNEQFF; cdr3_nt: TGTGCCAGCACCCTGGCCCGGACTAGCGGAATGAATGAGCAGTTCTTC
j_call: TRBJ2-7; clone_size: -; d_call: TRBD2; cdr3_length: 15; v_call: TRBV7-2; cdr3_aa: CASSRTTGLESEQYF; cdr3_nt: TGTGCCAGCAGCCGGACTACAGGACTAGAGAGCGAGCAGTACTTC
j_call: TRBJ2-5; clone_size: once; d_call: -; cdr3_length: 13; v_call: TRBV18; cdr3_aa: CASSPVREETQYF; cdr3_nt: TGTGCCAGCTCACCGGTGAGGGAAGAGACCCAGTACTTC
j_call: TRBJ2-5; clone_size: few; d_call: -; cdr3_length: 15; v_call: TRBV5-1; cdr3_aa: CASSAPPAEKETQYF; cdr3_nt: TGCGCCAGCAGCGCCCCCCCAGCGGAAAAAGAGACCCAGTACTTC
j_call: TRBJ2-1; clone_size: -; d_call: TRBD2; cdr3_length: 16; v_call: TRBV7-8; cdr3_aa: CASSFIAGGFYNEQFF; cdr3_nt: TGTGCCAGCAGCTTCATAGCGGGAGGGTTCTACAATGAGCAGTTCTTC
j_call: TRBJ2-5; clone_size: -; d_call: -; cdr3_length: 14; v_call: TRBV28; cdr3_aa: CASSPDSPLETQYF; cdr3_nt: TGTGCCAGCAGTCCGGACAGCCCACTGGAGACCCAGTACTTC
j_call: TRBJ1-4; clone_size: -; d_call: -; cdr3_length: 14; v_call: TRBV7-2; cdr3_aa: CASTLYGPNEKLFF; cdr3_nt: TGTGCCAGCACACTTTATGGGCCAAATGAAAAACTGTTTTTT
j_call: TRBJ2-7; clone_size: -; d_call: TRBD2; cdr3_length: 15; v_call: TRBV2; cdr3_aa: CASSELSGSWPEQYF; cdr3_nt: TGTGCCAGCAGCGAACTGAGCGGGAGCTGGCCCGAGCAGTACTTC
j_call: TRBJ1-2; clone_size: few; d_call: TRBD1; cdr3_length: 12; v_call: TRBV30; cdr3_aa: CAWSPLGQGYTF; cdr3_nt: TGTGCCTGGAGCCCCCTGGGACAGGGCTACACCTTC
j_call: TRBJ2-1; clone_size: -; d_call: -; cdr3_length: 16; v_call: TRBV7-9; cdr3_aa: CASSPRGSYTYNEQFF; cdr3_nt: TGTGCCAGCAGCCCCCGCGGCTCATACACCTACAATGAGCAGTTCTTC
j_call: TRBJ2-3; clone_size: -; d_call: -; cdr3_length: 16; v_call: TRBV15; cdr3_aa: CATSSARLVDSDTQYF; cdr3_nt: TGTGCCACCAGCAGTGCCCGACTGGTGGACTCAGATACGCAGTATTTT
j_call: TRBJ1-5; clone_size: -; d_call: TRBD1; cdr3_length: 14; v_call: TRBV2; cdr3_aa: CASRAGTGFQPQHF; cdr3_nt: TGTGCCAGCAGAGCCGGGACAGGGTTTCAGCCCCAGCATTTT
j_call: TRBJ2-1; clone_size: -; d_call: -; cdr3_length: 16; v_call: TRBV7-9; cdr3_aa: CASSLGGILSYNEQFF; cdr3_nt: TGTGCCAGCAGCTTAGGAGGAATCCTGTCCTACAATGAGCAGTTCTTC
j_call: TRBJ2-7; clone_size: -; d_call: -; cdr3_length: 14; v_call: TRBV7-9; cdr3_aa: CASSLDTQAYEQYF; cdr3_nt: TGTGCCAGCAGCTTGGACACGCAAGCCTACGAGCAGTACTTC
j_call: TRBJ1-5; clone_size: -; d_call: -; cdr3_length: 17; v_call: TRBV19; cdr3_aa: CASSIGNQRQVNQPQHF; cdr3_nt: TGTGCCAGTAGTATAGGAAACCAGAGGCAAGTCAATCAGCCCCAGCATTTT
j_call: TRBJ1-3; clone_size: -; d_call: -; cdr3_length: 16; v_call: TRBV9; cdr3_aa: CASTLGLLSSGNTIYF; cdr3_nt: TGTGCCAGCACTCTGGGGCTGTTGAGCTCTGGAAACACCATATATTTT
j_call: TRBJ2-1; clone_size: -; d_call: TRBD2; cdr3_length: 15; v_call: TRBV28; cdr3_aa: CASGKSLAGVHEQFF; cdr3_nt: TGTGCCAGCGGAAAGTCGCTAGCGGGAGTTCATGAGCAGTTCTTC
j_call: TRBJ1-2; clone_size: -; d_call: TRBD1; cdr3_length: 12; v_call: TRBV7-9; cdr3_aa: CASSPGGYGYTF; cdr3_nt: TGTGCCAGCAGTCCAGGGGGCTATGGCTACACCTTC
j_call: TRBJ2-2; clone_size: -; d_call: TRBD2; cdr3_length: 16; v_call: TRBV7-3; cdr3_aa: CASSLYAGANTGELFF; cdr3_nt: TGTGCCAGCAGCTTATACGCGGGAGCGAACACCGGGGAGCTGTTTTTT
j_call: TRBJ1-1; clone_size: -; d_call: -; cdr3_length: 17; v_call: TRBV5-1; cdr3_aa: CASSLARIGQLNTEAFF; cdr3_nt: TGCGCCAGCAGCTTGGCCAGGATCGGACAATTGAACACTGAAGCTTTCTTT
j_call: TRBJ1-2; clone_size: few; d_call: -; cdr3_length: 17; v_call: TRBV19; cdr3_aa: CASRQPLGTGSVYGYTF; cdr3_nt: TGTGCCAGTAGGCAACCCCTGGGAACAGGGTCCGTATATGGCTACACCTTC
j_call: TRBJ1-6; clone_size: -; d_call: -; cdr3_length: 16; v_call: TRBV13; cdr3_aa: CASSEGERSYNSPLHF; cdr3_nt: TGTGCCAGCTCTGAGGGGGAACGATCCTATAATTCACCCCTCCACTTT
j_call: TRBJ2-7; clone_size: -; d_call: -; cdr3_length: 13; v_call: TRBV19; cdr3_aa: CASSPRDFDEQYF; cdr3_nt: TGTGCCAGTAGTCCCAGGGACTTTGACGAGCAGTACTTC
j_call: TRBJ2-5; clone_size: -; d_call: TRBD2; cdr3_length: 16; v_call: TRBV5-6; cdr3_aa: CASSLGLAINSETQYF; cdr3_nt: TGTGCCAGCAGCTTAGGACTAGCAATAAATTCGGAGACCCAGTACTTC
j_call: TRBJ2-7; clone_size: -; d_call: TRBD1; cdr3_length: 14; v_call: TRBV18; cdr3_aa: CASSPTGGSYEQYF; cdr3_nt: TGTGCCAGCTCACCCACAGGGGGCAGCTACGAGCAGTACTTC
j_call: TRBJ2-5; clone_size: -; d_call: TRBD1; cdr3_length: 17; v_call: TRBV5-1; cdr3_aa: CASSSPGQGAGRETQYF; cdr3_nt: TGCGCCAGCAGCTCGCCGGGACAGGGGGCAGGGCGAGAGACCCAGTACTTC
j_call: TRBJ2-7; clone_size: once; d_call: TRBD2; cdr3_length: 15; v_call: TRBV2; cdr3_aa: CASRAEASGNYEQYF; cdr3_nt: TGTGCCAGCAGAGCGGAGGCTAGCGGGAACTACGAGCAGTACTTC
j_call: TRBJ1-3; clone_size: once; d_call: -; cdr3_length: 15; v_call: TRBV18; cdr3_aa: CASSPGTTSGNTIYF; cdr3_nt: TGTGCCAGCTCACCAGGCACAACCTCTGGAAACACCATATATTTT
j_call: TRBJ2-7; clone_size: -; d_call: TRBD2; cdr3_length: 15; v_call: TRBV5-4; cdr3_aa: CASSLTSGGVYEQYF; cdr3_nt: TGTGCCAGCAGCTTGACTAGCGGAGGAGTGTACGAGCAGTACTTC
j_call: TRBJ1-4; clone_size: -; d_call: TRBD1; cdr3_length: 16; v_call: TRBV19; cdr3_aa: CASSAGDRGRGEKLFF; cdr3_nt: TGTGCCAGTAGTGCCGGGGACAGGGGGCGCGGTGAAAAACTGTTTTTT
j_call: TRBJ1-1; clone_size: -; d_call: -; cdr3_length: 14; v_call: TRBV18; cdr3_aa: CASSSSLTNTEAFF; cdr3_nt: TGTGCCAGCTCATCGTCACTAACGAACACTGAAGCTTTCTTT
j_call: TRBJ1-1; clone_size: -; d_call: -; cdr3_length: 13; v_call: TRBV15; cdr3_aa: CATSSDLDTEAFF; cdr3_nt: TGTGCCACCAGCAGCGATCTAGACACTGAAGCTTTCTTT
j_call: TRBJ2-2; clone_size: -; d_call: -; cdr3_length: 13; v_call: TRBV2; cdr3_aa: CASTKDYTGELFF; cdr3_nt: TGTGCCAGCACTAAGGACTACACCGGGGAGCTGTTTTTT
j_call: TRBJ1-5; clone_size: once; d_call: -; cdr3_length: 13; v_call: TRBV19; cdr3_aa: CASKRDGNQPQHF; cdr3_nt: TGTGCCAGTAAGCGAGACGGAAATCAGCCCCAGCATTTT
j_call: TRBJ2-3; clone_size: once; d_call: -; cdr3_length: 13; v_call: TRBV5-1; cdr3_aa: CASSSQGTDTQYF; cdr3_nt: TGCGCCAGCAGCTCCCAGGGGACAGATACGCAGTATTTT
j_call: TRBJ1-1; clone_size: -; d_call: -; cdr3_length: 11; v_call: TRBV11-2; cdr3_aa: CKSGGNTEAFF; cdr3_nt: TGTAAAAGCGGGGGAAACACTGAAGCTTTCTTT
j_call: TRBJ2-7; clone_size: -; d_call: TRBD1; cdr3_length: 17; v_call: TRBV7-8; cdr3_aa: CASSFLTRGDSSYEQYF; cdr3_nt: TGTGCCAGCAGCTTCCTCACGCGAGGGGACAGCTCCTACGAGCAGTACTTC
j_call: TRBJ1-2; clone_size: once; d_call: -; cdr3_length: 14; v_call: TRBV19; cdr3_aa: CASKTQGRNYGYTF; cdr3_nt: TGTGCCAGTAAAACCCAGGGCCGTAACTATGGCTACACCTTC
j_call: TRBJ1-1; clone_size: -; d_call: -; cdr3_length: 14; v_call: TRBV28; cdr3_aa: CASTIVTGWTEAFF; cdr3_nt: TGTGCCAGCACAATCGTTACAGGCTGGACTGAAGCTTTCTTT
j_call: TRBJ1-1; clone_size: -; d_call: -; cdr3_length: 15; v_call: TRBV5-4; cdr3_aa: CASSLLGETNTEAFF; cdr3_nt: TGTGCCAGCAGCCTCCTAGGGGAAACAAACACTGAAGCTTTCTTT
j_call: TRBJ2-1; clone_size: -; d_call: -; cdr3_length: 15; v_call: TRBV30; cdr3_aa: CACNFGGRSYNEQFF; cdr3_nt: TGTGCCTGTAATTTCGGGGGTCGTTCCTACAATGAGCAGTTCTTC
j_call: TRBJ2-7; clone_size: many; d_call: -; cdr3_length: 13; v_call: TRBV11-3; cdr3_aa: CASSIGLGYEQYF; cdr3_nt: TGTGCCAGCAGCATTGGACTTGGCTACGAGCAGTACTTC
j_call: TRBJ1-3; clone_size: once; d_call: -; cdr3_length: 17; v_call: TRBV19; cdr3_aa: CASSIFWTASSGNTIYF; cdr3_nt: TGTGCCAGTAGTATATTCTGGACAGCCAGCTCTGGAAACACCATATATTTT
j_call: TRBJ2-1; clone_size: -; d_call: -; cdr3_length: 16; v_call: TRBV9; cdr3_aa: CASSGLSYGSYNEQFF; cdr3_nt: TGTGCCAGCAGCGGGCTCAGCTACGGGTCTTACAATGAGCAGTTCTTC
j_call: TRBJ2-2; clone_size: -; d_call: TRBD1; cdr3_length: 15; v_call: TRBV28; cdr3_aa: CASSLQGGAIGELFF; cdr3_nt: TGTGCCAGCAGCTTACAGGGGGGCGCGATCGGGGAGCTGTTTTTT
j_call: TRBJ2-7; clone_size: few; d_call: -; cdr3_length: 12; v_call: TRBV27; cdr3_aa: CASSSTSYEQYF; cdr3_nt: TGTGCCAGCAGTTCGACTAGTTACGAGCAGTACTTC
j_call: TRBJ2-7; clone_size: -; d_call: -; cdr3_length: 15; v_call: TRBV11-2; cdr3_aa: CASSLKTGSDYEQYF; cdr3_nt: TGTGCCAGCAGCTTAAAAACAGGGAGCGATTACGAGCAGTACTTC
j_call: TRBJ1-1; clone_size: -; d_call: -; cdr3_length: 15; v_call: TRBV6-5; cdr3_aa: CASSLSRQVNTEAFF; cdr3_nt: TGTGCCAGCAGTCTGTCCCGACAGGTTAACACTGAAGCTTTCTTT